A selection of T cell receptor beta chains follows, all from one sample in a study of blood T cells in healthy people across ages. TCRdb re-analysed the 5' RACE reads in MiXCR, keeping a single row per CDR3 protein. This sample has 850,000 to 1,300,000 distinct CDR3 sequences, with less than 50% found just once. The material sequenced was blood. All receptors come from a woman aged 55-70 years in good health. Each CDR3 is given with its conserved first and last residue. A D gene is named only where the DNA matches it firmly. Clone size appears in some rows only: once, few, many, or a class for an expanded clone.

V gene	clone size	D gene	J gene	CDR3 DNA	CDR3 protein
TRBV6-1	NA	TRBD2	TRBJ2-2	TGTGCCAGCAGTGAAGTCTCTAGCGGGCGTGGGGAGCTGTTTTTT	CASSEVSSGRGELFF
TRBV29-1	NA	NA	TRBJ2-1	TGCAGCGTTGAAGGCGCCGCAGGGCAGGGGTTCTACAATGAGCAGTTCTTC	CSVEGAAGQGFYNEQFF
TRBV5-6	NA	NA	TRBJ2-5	TGTGCCAGCAGCTTGGTCCGGAAAGAGACCCAGTACTTC	CASSLVRKETQYF
TRBV27	few	NA	TRBJ1-5	TGTGCCAGCACCTCCGCCCCCTTTGGCAATCAGCCCCAGCATTTT	CASTSAPFGNQPQHF
TRBV2	NA	NA	TRBJ2-2	TGTGCCAGCAGTGAGGTAGCGGAGAACACCGGGGAGCTGTTTTTT	CASSEVAENTGELFF
TRBV7-2	many	NA	TRBJ2-3	TGTGCCAGCAGCCGGGACCACACAGATACGCAGTATTTT	CASSRDHTDTQYF
TRBV28	NA	TRBD1	TRBJ1-2	TGTGCCAGCAGTTTATGGGATGGCAGGGGGCGTTCAGACTATGGCTACACCTTC	CASSLWDGRGRSDYGYTF
TRBV7-6	NA	TRBD1	TRBJ2-1	TGTGCCAGCAGCACCACAGGGCAGGGGGCCTACAATGAGCAGTTCTTC	CASSTTGQGAYNEQFF
TRBV6-1	NA	TRBD1	TRBJ2-3	TGTGCCAGCAGTGAGTTCGGACAGGACAGATCCACAGATACGCAGTATTTT	CASSEFGQDRSTDTQYF
TRBV29-1	few	NA	TRBJ2-7	TGCAGCGTTGAGGGACCCCAGTACGAGCAGTACTTC	CSVEGPQYEQYF
TRBV5-5	few	NA	TRBJ1-4	TGTGCCAGCAGCTTCGTGAGAGCAACTAATGAAAAACTGTTTTTT	CASSFVRATNEKLFF
TRBV5-1	NA	TRBD1	TRBJ2-7	TGCGCCAGCAGCTTGGACCGGGACAGGGTATACAATGAGCAGTACTTC	CASSLDRDRVYNEQYF
TRBV2	NA	TRBD1	TRBJ2-4	TGTGCCAGCAGTGAGTTTTGGGGACAGGGTCCGTACTTC	CASSEFWGQGPYF
TRBV28	few	TRBD1	TRBJ2-6	TGTGCCAGTTTTGGTGGGACAGGGGGAGCCAACGTCCTGACTTTC	CASFGGTGGANVLTF